Here is one T cell receptor beta chain with its context. The source of the sample is a study of shared clonotypes between healthy human individuals. CD45RO-negative cells were positively selected for CCR7, leaving out terminally differentiated effector memory CD45RA+ cells. Donors were healthy HIV-negative adults without recently reported acute infections or vaccinations. Germline CDR1 SGDLS, CDR2 YYNGEE. The CDR3 length is 15 residues. Trimming cost V 6 bases and J 8 bases; bases outside gene matches: 10. Repertoires were generated with immunoSEQ multiplex PCR, while TCRdb's copy carries only in-frame clones and drops some. The sample contains more than 2 million clones, roughly 95% of which appear only once.

This sequence joins TRBV9 and TRBJ2-1; 11 bases map to TRBD2. This clonotype originated in a man aged 18 to 29 in good health. Source material: naive CD8+ T cells sorted from blood. In nucleotides, the CDR3 is TGTGCCAGCACCCGGGGGCTAGCGGGAGGCGATGAGCAGTTCTTC. This encodes CASTRGLAGGDEQFF.